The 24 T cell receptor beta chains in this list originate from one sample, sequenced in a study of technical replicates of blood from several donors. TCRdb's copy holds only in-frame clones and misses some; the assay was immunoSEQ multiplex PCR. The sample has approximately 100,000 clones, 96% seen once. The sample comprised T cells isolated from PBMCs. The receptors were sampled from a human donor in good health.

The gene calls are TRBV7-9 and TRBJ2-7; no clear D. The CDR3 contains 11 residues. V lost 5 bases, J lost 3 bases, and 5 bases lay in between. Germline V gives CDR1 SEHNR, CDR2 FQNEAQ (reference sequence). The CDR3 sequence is CASSEDYEQYF. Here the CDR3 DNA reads TGTGCCAGCAGCGAGGACTACGAGCAGTACTTC.

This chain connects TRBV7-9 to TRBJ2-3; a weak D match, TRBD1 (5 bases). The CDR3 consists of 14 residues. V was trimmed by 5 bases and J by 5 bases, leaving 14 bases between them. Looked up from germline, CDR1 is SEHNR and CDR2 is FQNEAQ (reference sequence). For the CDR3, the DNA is TGTGCCAGCAGCAGTGGGTGGGGCTTAGATACGCAGTATTTT. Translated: CASSSGWGLDTQYF. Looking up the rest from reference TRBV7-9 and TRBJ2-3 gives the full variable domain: DTGVSQNPRHKITKRGQNVTFRCDPISEHNRLYWYRQTLGQGPEFLTYFQNEAQLEKSRLLSDRFSAERPKGSFSTLEIQRTEQGDSAMYLCASSSGWGLDTQYFGPGTRLTVL.

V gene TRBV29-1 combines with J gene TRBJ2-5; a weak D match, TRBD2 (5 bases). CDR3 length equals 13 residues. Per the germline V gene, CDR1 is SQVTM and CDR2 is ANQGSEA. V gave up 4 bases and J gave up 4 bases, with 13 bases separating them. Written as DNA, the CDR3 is TGCAGCGTTGTTCTAGCTTCAGGAGAGACCCAGTACTTC. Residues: CSVVLASGETQYF.

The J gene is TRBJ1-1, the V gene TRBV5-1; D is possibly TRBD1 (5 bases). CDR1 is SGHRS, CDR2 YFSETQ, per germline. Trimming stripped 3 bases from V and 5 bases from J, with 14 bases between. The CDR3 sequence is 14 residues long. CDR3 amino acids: CASSYGAEGTEAFF. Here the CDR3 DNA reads TGCGCCAGCAGCTATGGAGCGGAGGGGACTGAAGCTTTCTTT. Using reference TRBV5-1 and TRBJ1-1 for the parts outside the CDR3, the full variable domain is KAGVTQTPRYLIKTRGQQVTLSCSPISGHRSVSWYQQTPGQGLQFLFEYFSETQRNKGNFPGRFSGRQFSNSRSEMNVSTLELGDSALYLCASSYGAEGTEAFFGQGTRLTVV.

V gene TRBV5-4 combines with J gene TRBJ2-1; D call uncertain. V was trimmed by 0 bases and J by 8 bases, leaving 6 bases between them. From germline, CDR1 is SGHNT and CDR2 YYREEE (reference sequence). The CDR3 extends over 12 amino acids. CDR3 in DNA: TGTGCCAGCAGCTTGGTTCATCATGAGCAGTTCTTC. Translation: CASSLVHHEQFF.

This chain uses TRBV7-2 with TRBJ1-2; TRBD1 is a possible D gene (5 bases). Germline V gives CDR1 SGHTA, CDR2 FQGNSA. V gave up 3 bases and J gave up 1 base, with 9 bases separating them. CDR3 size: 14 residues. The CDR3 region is CASSFQGFNYGYTF. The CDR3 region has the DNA TGTGCCAGCAGCTTCCAGGGTTTTAACTATGGCTACACCTTC.

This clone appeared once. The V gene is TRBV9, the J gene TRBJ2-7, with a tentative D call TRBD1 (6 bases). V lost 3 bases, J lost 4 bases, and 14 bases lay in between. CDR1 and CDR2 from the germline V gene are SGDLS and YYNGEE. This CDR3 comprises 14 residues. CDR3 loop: CASSATGSPYEQYF. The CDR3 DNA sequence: TGTGCCAGCAGCGCTACAGGGAGTCCGTACGAGCAGTACTTC.

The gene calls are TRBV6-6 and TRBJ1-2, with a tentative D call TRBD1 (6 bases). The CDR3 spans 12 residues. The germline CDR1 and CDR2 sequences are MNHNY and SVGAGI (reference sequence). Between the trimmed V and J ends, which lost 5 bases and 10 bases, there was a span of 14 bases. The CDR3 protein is CASSREGGIYTF. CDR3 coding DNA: TGTGCCAGCAGTAGGGAGGGGGGGATCTACACCTTC.

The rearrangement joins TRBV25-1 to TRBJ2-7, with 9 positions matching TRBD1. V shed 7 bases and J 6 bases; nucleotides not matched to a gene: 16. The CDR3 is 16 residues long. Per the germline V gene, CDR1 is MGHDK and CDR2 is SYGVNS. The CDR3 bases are TGTGCCAGCACTCCTCGGGGACAGGGAAGGTCCGGCGAGCAGTACTTC. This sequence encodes CASTPRGQGRSGEQYF.

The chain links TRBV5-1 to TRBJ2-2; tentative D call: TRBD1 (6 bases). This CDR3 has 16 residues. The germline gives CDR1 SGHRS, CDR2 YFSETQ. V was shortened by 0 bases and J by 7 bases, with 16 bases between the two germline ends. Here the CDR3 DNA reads TGCGCCAGCAGCTTGGTAGGCGGCAGGGGAATCGGGGAGCTGTTTTTT. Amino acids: CASSLVGGRGIGELFF.

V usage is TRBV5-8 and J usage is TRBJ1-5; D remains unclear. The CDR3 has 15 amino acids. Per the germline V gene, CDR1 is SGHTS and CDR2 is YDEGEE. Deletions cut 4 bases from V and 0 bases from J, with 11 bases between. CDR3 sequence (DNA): TGTGCCAGCAGCCTTGCCGGGAATAGCAATCAGCCCCAGCATTTT. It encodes CASSLAGNSNQPQHF.

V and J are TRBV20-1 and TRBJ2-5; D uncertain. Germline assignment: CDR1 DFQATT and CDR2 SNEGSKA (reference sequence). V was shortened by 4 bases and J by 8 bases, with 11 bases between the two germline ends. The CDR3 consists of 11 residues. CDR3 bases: TGCAGTGCTAATCCTACGAGAACCCAGTACTTC. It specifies CSANPTRTQYF.

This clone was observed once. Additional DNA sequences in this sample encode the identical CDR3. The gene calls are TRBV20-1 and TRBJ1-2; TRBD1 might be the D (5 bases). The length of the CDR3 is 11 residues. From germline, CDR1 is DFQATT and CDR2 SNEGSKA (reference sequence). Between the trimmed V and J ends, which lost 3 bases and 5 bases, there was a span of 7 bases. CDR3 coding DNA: TGCAGTGCTAGGGGGCGGTATGGCTACACCTTC. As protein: CSARGRYGYTF.

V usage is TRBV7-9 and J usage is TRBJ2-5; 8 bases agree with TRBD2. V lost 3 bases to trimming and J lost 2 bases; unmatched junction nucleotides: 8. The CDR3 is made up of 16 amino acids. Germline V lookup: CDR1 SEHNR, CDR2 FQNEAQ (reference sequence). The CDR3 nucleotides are TGTGCCAGCAGCTTCGGTGCCGGGGGGGCTCAAGAGACCCAGTACTTC. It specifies CASSFGAGGAQETQYF.

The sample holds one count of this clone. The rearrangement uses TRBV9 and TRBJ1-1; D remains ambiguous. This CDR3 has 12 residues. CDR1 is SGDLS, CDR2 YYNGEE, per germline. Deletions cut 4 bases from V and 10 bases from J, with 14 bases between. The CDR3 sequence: CASSRAGSRAFF. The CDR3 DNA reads TGTGCCAGCAGCCGTGCGGGATCGAGAGCTTTCTTT.

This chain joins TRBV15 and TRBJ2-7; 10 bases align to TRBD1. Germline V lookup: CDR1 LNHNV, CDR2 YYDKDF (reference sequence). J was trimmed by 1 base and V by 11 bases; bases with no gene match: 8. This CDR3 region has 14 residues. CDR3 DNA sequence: TGTGCCTCGAACCGGGACAGGGGTTCCTACGAGCAGTACTTC. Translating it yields CASNRDRGSYEQYF.

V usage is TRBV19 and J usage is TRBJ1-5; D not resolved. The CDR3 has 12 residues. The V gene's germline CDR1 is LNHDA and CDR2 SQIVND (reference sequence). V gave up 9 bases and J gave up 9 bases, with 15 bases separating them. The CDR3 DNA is TGTGCCAGCCTCGACGTAAGAGGGCCCCAGCATTTT. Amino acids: CASLDVRGPQHF.

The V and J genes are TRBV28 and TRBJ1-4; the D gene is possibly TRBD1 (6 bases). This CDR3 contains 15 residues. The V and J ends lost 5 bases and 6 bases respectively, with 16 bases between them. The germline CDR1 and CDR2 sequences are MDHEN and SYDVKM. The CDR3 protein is CASSRGGGVHEKLFF. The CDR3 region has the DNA TGTGCCAGCAGTCGAGGGGGAGGGGTCCATGAAAAACTGTTTTTT.

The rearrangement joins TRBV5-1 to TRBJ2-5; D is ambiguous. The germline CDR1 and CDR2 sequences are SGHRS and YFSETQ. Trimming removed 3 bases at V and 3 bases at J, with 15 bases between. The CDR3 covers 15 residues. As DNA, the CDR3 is TGCGCCAGCAGCTCTGGTCTGGCGGAAGAAGAGACCCAGTACTTC. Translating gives CASSSGLAEEETQYF.

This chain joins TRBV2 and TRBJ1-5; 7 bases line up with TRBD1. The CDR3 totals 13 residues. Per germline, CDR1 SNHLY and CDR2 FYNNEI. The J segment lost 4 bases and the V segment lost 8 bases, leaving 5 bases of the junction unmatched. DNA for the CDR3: TGTGCCAGCGGGACAGAGAATAATCAGCCCCAGCATTTT. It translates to CASGTENNQPQHF.

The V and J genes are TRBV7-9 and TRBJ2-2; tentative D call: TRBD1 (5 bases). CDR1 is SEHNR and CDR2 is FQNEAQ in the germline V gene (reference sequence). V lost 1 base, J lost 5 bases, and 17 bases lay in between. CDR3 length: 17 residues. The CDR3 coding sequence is TGTGCCAGCAGCTTAGGGGCCCCGACAGCTCGGACCGGGGAGCTGTTTTTT. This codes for CASSLGAPTARTGELFF. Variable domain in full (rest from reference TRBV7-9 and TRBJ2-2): DTGVSQNPRHKITKRGQNVTFRCDPISEHNRLYWYRQTLGQGPEFLTYFQNEAQLEKSRLLSDRFSAERPKGSFSTLEIQRTEQGDSAMYLCASSLGAPTARTGELFFGEGSRLTVL.

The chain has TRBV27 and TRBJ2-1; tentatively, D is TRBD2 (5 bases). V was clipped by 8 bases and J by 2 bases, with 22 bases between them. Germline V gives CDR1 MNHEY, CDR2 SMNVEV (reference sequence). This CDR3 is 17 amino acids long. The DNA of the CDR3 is TGTGCCAGCCTACCTTCCGCGGGCGGGCCGACCTACAATGAGCAGTTCTTC. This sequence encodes CASLPSAGGPTYNEQFF.

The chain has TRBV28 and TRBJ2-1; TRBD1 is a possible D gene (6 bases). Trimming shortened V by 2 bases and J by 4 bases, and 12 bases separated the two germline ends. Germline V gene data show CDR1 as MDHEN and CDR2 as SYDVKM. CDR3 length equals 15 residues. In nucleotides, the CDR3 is TGTGCCAGCAGTTTAGTAGGACAGTTATACAATGAGCAGTTCTTC. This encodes CASSLVGQLYNEQFF. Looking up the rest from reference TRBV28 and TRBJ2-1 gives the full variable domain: DVKVTQSSRYLVKRTGEKVFLECVQDMDHENMFWYRQDPGLGLRLIYFSYDVKMKEKGDIPEGYSVSREKKERFSLILESASTNQTSMYLCASSLVGQLYNEQFFGPGTRLTVL.

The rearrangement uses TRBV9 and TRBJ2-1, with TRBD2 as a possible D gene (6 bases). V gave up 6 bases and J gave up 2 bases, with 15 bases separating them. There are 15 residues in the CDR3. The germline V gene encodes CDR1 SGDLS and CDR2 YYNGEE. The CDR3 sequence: CASNPAGGTYNEQFF. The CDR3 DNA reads TGTGCCAGCAACCCGGCCGGGGGAACCTACAATGAGCAGTTCTTC.